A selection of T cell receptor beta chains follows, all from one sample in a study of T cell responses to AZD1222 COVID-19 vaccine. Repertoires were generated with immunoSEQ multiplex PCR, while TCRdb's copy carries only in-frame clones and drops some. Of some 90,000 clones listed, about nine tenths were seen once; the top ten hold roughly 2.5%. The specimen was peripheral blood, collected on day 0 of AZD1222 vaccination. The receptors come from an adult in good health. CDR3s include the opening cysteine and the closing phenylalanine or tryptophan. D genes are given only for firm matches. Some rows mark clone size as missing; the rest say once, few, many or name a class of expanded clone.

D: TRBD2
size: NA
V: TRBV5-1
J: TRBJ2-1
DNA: TGCGCCAGCAGCCAAGGACTAGCGGGGTCCTCCTACAATGAGCAGTTCTTC
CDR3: CASSQGLAGSSYNEQFF

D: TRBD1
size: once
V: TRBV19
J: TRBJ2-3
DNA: TGTGCCAGTAGTATCGGACAGGGCACAGATACGCAGTATTTT
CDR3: CASSIGQGTDTQYF

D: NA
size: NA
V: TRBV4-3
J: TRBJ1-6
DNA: TGCGCCAGCAGCCAATCGGAGAATTCACCCCTCCACTTT
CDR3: CASSQSENSPLHF

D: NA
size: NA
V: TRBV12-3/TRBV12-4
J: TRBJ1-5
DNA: TGTGCCAGCAGTCAGGGTGGCAATCAGCCCCAGCATTTT
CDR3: CASSQGGNQPQHF

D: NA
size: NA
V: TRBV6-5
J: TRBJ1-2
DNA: TGTGCCAGCAGTACGGGAACCTTCTATGGCTACACCTTC
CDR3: CASSTGTFYGYTF

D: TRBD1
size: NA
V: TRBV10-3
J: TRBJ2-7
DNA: TGTGCCAGTGGGCGCGAGACAGGGTCCTACGAGCAGTACTTC
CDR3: CASGRETGSYEQYF

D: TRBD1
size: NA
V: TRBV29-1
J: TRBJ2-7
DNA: TGCAGCGTTGAAGATAACGACAGGGGCTACGAGCAGTACTTC
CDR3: CSVEDNDRGYEQYF

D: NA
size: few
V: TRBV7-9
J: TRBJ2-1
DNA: TGTGCCAGCAGCTTGTGGGCGAGCAGGCATGAGCAGTTCTTC
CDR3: CASSLWASRHEQFF

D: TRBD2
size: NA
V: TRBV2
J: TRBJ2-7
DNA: TGTGCCAGCAGTGGACTAGCGGGATACTACGAGCAGTACTTC
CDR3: CASSGLAGYYEQYF

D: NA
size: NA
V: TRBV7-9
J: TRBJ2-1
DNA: TGTGCCAGCAGCGGGCTAGGGTCCTACAATGAGCAGTTCTTC
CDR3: CASSGLGSYNEQFF

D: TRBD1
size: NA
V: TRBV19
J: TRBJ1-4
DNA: TGTGCCAGTAGTTCAGGGGGAACCCGAAAACTGTTTTTT
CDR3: CASSSGGTRKLFF

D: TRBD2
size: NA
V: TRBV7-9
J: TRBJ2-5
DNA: TGTGCCAGCAGCCGGTCCCAACCGGGAGGGCTGACAGAGACCCAGTACTTC
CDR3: CASSRSQPGGLTETQYF

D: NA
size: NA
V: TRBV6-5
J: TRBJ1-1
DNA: TGTGCCAGCAGCGGGAACACTGAAGCTTTCTTT
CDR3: CASSGNTEAFF

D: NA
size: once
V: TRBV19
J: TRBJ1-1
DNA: TGTGCCAGTAGTATACTTCAAGACCGAACGAACACTGAAGCTTTCTTT
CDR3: CASSILQDRTNTEAFF

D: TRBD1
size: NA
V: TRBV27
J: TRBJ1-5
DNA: TGTGCCAGCGCACCGGGACAGGGGGTTCAGCCCCAGCATTTT
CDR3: CASAPGQGVQPQHF

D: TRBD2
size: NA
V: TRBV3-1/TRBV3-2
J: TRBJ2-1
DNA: TGTGCCAGCAGCCAAGGAGCGAGCGGGGGCCACGGGTTCTTC
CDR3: CASSQGASGGHGFF

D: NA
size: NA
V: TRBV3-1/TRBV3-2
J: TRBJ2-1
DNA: TGTGCCAGCAGCCACGGCCCCCAGAATGAGCAGTTCTTC
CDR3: CASSHGPQNEQFF

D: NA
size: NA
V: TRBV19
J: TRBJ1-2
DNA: TGTGCCAGTAGTATAATCCGGGGCCAAAACTATGGCTACACCTTC
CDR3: CASSIIRGQNYGYTF

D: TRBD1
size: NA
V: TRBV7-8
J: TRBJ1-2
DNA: TGTGCCAGCAGCTTAACTTCCGGGACAGGGTACGGCTACACCTTC
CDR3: CASSLTSGTGYGYTF

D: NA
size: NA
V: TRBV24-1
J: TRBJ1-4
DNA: TGTGCCACCAGTGATTTATTGGATCACAGAAAACTGTTTTTT
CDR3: CATSDLLDHRKLFF

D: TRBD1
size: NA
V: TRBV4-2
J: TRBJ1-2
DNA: TGTGCCAGCAGCCGCGCGGACTCCAAGGGGGCGTGGGGCTACACCTTC
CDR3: CASSRADSKGAWGYTF

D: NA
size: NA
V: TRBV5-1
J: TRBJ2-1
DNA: TGCGCCAGCAGCCCGGCCCCGGAGGGCCGGGGCAATGAGCAGTTCTTC
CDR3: CASSPAPEGRGNEQFF

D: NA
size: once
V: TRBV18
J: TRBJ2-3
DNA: TGTGCCAGCTCACCACCGGGACCAAGCACAGATACGCAGTATTTT
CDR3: CASSPPGPSTDTQYF

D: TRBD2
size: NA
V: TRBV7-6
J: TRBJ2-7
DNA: TGTGCCAGCAGTCTGGAGACTAGCGGGGGGGTAAGCTCCTACGAGCAGTACTTC
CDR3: CASSLETSGGVSSYEQYF

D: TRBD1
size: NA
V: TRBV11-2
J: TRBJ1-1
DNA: TGTGCCAGCAGCTTAGGGCCAGGGGGCTTTTTCTTT
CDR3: CASSLGPGGFFF

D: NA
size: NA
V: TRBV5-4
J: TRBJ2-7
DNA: TGTGCCAGCAGAAACGAGCAGTACTTC
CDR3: CASRNEQYF

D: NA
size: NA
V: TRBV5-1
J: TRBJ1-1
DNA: TGCGCCAGCAGCCGCAGCGAAACGGGGACTGAAGCTTTCTTT
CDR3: CASSRSETGTEAFF

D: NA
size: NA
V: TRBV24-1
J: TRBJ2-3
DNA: TGTGCCACACAGTCCCCTAGCACAGATACGCAGTATTTT
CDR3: CATQSPSTDTQYF

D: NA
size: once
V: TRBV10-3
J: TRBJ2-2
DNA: TGTGCCATGGGGGACTCGAAGAACACCGGGGAGCTGTTTTTT
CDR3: CAMGDSKNTGELFF

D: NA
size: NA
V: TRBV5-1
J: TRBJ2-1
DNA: TGCGCCAGCAGCTCAAACCCACCGGGACTCTCCAATGAGCAGTTCTTC
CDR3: CASSSNPPGLSNEQFF

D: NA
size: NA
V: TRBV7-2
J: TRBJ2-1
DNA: TGTGCCAGCAGCACTACGACCCGCGAGCAGTTCTTC
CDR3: CASSTTTREQFF

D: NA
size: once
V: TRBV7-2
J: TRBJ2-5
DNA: TGTGCCAGCAGCTTAGCGGGGACACGCATTGTGACCCAGTACTTC
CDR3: CASSLAGTRIVTQYF

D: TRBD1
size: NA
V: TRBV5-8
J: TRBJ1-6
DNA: TGTGCCAGCAGCTTCGGGGGACAGGGATCACCCCTCCACTTT
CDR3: CASSFGGQGSPLHF

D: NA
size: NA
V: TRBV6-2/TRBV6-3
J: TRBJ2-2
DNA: TGTGCCAGCAGTTACTCGACGGGCAGGACCGGGGAGCTGTTTTTT
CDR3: CASSYSTGRTGELFF

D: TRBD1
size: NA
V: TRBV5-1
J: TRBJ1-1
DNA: TGCGCCAGCAGCGCTCCGGGACAGGGGACGGAGAAAGCTTTCTTT
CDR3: CASSAPGQGTEKAFF